This entry lists 27 T cell receptor beta chains sequenced from one sample in a study of vaccination effects on CD4 cells after COVID-19. Their target antigens are unknown. Researchers isolated CD4+ T cells once approximately 10 days of culture had elapsed. Assay: immunoSEQ multiplex PCR; the TCRdb copy retains only in-frame clones and omits some. The table has more than 35,000 clones, 65% to 70% seen once; the top ten hold under 4.5%. The sequences come from CD4+ T cells from PBMCs cultured without peptide, collected before COVID-19 vaccination. The receptors were sampled from a human donor who received a COVID-19 vaccine.

V gene TRBV7-9 combines with J gene TRBJ2-2; 9 bases align to TRBD1. The length of the CDR3 is 17 residues. V shed 5 bases, J shed 2 bases, and the junction held 9 bases outside the gene matches. CDR1 is SEHNR, CDR2 FQNEAQ, per germline (reference sequence). The CDR3 is CASSPDPGQGNTGELFF. The CDR3 DNA sequence: TGTGCCAGCAGCCCCGACCCGGGACAGGGAAACACCGGGGAGCTGTTTTTT.

The rearrangement uses TRBV13 and TRBJ1-2, with D uncertain. Germline values: CDR1 PRHDT, CDR2 FYEKMQ (reference sequence). This CDR3 spans 12 amino acids. The germline V and J ends were trimmed by 3 bases and 2 bases, with 4 bases remaining between them. CDR3: CASSFENYGYTF. The CDR3 region has the DNA TGTGCCAGCAGCTTTGAAAACTATGGCTACACCTTC.

The rearrangement joins TRBV12-5 to TRBJ2-1, with D possibly being TRBD1 or TRBD2 (5 bases each). The germline V gene encodes CDR1 LGHNT and CDR2 FRNRAP. The CDR3 sequence is 13 residues long. V gave up 2 bases and J gave up 12 bases, with 14 bases separating them. Here the CDR3 reads CASGLTHPGPQFF. CDR3 coding DNA: TGTGCTAGTGGTTTGACTCACCCGGGACCGCAGTTCTTC.

The chain recombines TRBV6-4 with TRBJ2-6; D not resolved. Germline V lookup: CDR1 MRHNA, CDR2 SNTAGT. The CDR3 has 15 residues. The V and J ends lost 6 bases and 0 bases respectively, with 9 bases between them. CDR3 amino acids: CASSAAPSGANVLTF. The CDR3, as DNA: TGTGCCAGCAGCGCCGCTCCCTCTGGGGCCAACGTCCTGACTTTC.

The chain recombines TRBV3-1 (or the pseudogene TRBV3-2) with TRBJ1-2; the D gene is possibly TRBD1 (5 bases). The CDR3 is made up of 12 amino acids. The V and J ends lost 7 bases and 5 bases respectively, with 11 bases between them. CDR1 and CDR2 from the germline V gene are LGHDT and YNNKEL (reference sequence). CDR3 protein: CASNGGDYGYTF. DNA for the CDR3: TGTGCCAGCAATGGGGGAGATTATGGCTACACCTTC.

The chain is built from TRBV6-5 and TRBJ2-7; D tentatively fits TRBD1 or TRBD2 (5 bases each). Between the trimmed V and J ends, which lost 6 bases and 6 bases, there was a span of 21 bases. Per germline, CDR1 MNHEY and CDR2 SVGAGI. The CDR3 consists of 15 residues. Here the CDR3 DNA reads TGTGCCAGCAGCCCCACTGTGGGGACCTTTCGCGAGCAGTACTTC. Translating gives CASSPTVGTFREQYF.

The J gene is TRBJ2-3, the V gene TRBV19; 8 bases map to TRBD1. This CDR3 has 15 residues. J was trimmed by 6 bases and V by 2 bases; bases with no gene match: 7. The germline CDR1 and CDR2 sequences are LNHDA and SQIVND (reference sequence). In DNA form, the CDR3 reads TGTGCCAGTAGTATATCGGGACAGGTTATGGATACGCAGTATTTT. Amino acid sequence: CASSISGQVMDTQYF. The whole variable domain, remainder taken from reference TRBV19 and TRBJ2-3, is DGGITQSPKYLFRKEGQNVTLSCEQNLNHDAMYWYRQDPGQGLRLIYYSQIVNDFQKGDIAEGYSVSREKKESFPLTVTSAQKNPTAFYLCASSISGQVMDTQYFGPGTRLTVL.

The rearrangement links TRBV5-8 to TRBJ2-3, with 10 nucleotides matching TRBD2. CDR3 length: 15 amino acids. The germline V gene has CDR1 SGHTS and CDR2 YDEGEE. The ends lost 2 bases at V and 4 bases at J; junction bases unmatched: 4. CDR3 region: CASSLPLAGADTQYF. DNA for the CDR3: TGTGCCAGCAGCTTACCCCTAGCGGGGGCAGATACGCAGTATTTT.

This clone has just a few counts. V and J are TRBV6-5 and TRBJ2-3; D remains unclear. V was cut by 4 bases and J by 3 bases, with 5 bases left in between. The CDR3 spans 12 residues. CDR1 MNHEY and CDR2 SVGAGI come from the germline V gene. The CDR3 DNA is TGTGCCAGCAGTTCCTCTACAGATACGCAGTATTTT. Residues: CASSSSTDTQYF.

The gene calls are TRBV5-1 and TRBJ2-2; possibly TRBD1 or TRBD2 for D (5 bases each). Germline loops: CDR1 SGHRS, CDR2 YFSETQ. Trimming stripped 4 bases from V and 1 base from J, with 17 bases between. This CDR3 spans 17 amino acids. This CDR3 reads CASSRPRGRENTGELFF. In DNA, the CDR3 is TGCGCCAGCAGCCGTCCACGGGGCAGGGAGAACACCGGGGAGCTGTTTTTT. The variable domain in full, completed from reference TRBV5-1 and TRBJ2-2, reads KAGVTQTPRYLIKTRGQQVTLSCSPISGHRSVSWYQQTPGQGLQFLFEYFSETQRNKGNFPGRFSGRQFSNSRSEMNVSTLELGDSALYLCASSRPRGRENTGELFFGEGSRLTVL.

This chain joins TRBV4-2 and TRBJ2-1, with TRBD2 matching 11 bases. The germline CDR1 and CDR2 sequences are LGHNA and YNFKEQ. The CDR3 is made up of 20 amino acids. Losses at the gene ends were 0 bases for V and 3 bases for J; bases not matched to a gene: 13. CDR3 sequence reads: CASSQDHTWTTSGIYNEQFF. The CDR3 region has the DNA TGTGCCAGCAGCCAAGATCATACGTGGACGACTAGCGGGATCTACAATGAGCAGTTCTTC.

This sequence joins TRBV4-2 and TRBJ1-2, with a tentative D call TRBD1 (5 bases). V dropped 0 bases and J dropped 7 bases, with 18 bases sitting between them. This CDR3 has 16 residues. The germline gives CDR1 LGHNA, CDR2 YNFKEQ. The CDR3 reads CASSQDFGREDSGYTF. CDR3 nucleotide sequence: TGTGCCAGCAGCCAAGATTTCGGCAGGGAGGATTCTGGCTACACCTTC.

This clone was seen more than once but under ten times. The J gene is TRBJ2-7, the V gene TRBV10-3, with 9 bases matching TRBD1. The CDR3 is 12 residues long. CDR1 ENHRY and CDR2 SYGVKD come from the germline V gene. Trimming cost V 10 bases and J 4 bases; bases outside gene matches: 5. CDR3 coding DNA: TGTGCCACAGAAGACAGGGGGTACGAGCAGTACTTC. Its translation is CATEDRGYEQYF.

The J gene is TRBJ2-3, the V gene TRBV27; 8 bases are a match to TRBD2. CDR3 size: 15 residues. Trimming cost V 7 bases and J 5 bases; bases outside gene matches: 11. The V gene's germline CDR1 is MNHEY and CDR2 SMNVEV (reference sequence). The CDR3, as DNA: TGTGCCAGCATTAACACGGGCGGGGGGTTAGATACGCAGTATTTT. It yields the protein CASINTGGGLDTQYF.

The rearrangement joins TRBV4-1 to TRBJ1-6, with unresolved D. The V gene's germline CDR1 is MGHRA and CDR2 YSYEKL. CDR3 length: 14 residues. V lost 1 base, J lost 5 bases, and 6 bases lay in between. The chain's CDR3 is CASSQGENNSPLHF. The CDR3 bases are TGCGCCAGCAGCCAAGGCGAGAATAATTCACCCCTCCACTTT.

The chain couples TRBV19 to TRBJ1-5, with D possibly TRBD1 on 5 matching bases. Germline V gene data show CDR1 as LNHDA and CDR2 as SQIVND (reference sequence). CDR3 length: 16 residues. Trimming cost V 5 bases and J 3 bases, with 17 bases left between them. The CDR3 sequence is CASSLPWDGTNQPQHF. The CDR3 region has the DNA TGTGCCAGTAGTCTTCCCTGGGACGGTACCAATCAGCCCCAGCATTTT. Full variable domain (rest looked up from reference TRBV19 and TRBJ1-5): DGGITQSPKYLFRKEGQNVTLSCEQNLNHDAMYWYRQDPGQGLRLIYYSQIVNDFQKGDIAEGYSVSREKKESFPLTVTSAQKNPTAFYLCASSLPWDGTNQPQHFGDGTRLSIL.

The chain carries TRBV10-1 and TRBJ2-7; D might be TRBD2 (6 bases). The CDR3 is 13 residues long. Germline lookup yields CDR1 WNHNN and CDR2 SYGVQD (reference sequence). Trimming took off 4 bases at V and 5 bases at J, with 12 bases between the two ends. The CDR3 bases are TGCGCCAGCAGTGTCGGGGGATCGGACGAGCAGTACTTC. Protein: CASSVGGSDEQYF.

V is TRBV11-1 and J is TRBJ2-7; TRBD1 matches at 7 bases. The V and J ends lost 0 bases and 6 bases, in that order; junction bases with no gene match: 5. The CDR3 has 14 amino acids. Germline-derived CDR1 and CDR2 are SGHAT and FQDESV (reference sequence). CDR3: CASSLAGQVSEQYF. DNA of the CDR3: TGTGCCAGCAGCTTAGCCGGACAGGTTTCCGAGCAGTACTTC.

The chain carries TRBV7-9 and TRBJ2-5, with D perhaps TRBD1 or TRBD2 (5 bases each). The V gene lost 1 base and the J gene lost 2 bases, with 11 bases spanning the gap. The CDR3 runs to 15 residues. Germline-derived CDR1 and CDR2 are SEHNR and FQNEAQ (reference sequence). Here the CDR3 DNA reads TGTGCCAGCAGCTTAGGAGGGGCCTATCAAGAGACCCAGTACTTC. Protein sequence: CASSLGGAYQETQYF. The variable domain in full, with the rest retrieved from reference TRBV7-9 and TRBJ2-5, is DTGVSQNPRHKITKRGQNVTFRCDPISEHNRLYWYRQTLGQGPEFLTYFQNEAQLEKSRLLSDRFSAERPKGSFSTLEIQRTEQGDSAMYLCASSLGGAYQETQYFGPGTRLLVL.

The chain employs TRBV2 and TRBJ2-7, with a possible D match to TRBD1 (8 bases). Looked up from germline, CDR1 is SNHLY and CDR2 is FYNNEI. Trimming pared 7 bases from V and 7 bases from J, leaving 14 bases between. The CDR3 spans 12 residues. The CDR3 region is CASNGQGGEQYF. CDR3 nucleotides: TGTGCCAGCAATGGACAGGGAGGGGAGCAGTACTTC.

The chain uses TRBV19 and TRBJ1-2; possible D gene TRBD1, 5 bases. Germline V gene sequence: CDR1 LNHDA, CDR2 SQIVND (reference sequence). CDR3 length: 14 residues. Trimming took 8 bases from V and 2 from J, leaving 15 bases between them. The CDR3 loop reads CASGPWGTNYGYTF. The CDR3 DNA reads as TGTGCCAGTGGCCCCTGGGGGACCAACTATGGCTACACCTTC.

V usage is TRBV18 and J usage is TRBJ1-6; TRBD1 agrees at 7 bases. Germline CDR1 reads KGHSH; CDR2 reads LQKENI. This CDR3 comprises 16 residues. Germline trimming cut 5 bases from V and 7 bases from J; bases unmatched to any gene: 11. This CDR3 is CASSLGQVSVNSPLHF. CDR3 DNA: TGTGCCAGCTCATTAGGACAGGTTTCCGTCAATTCACCCCTCCACTTT.

The genes are TRBV12-5 and TRBJ1-5, with 9 bases identical to TRBD1. The CDR3 has 14 residues. Germline CDR1 and CDR2: LGHNT and FRNRAP. V dropped 6 bases and J dropped 7; count of bases not matched to a gene: 7. CDR3 in DNA: TGTGCTAGTGGGGCTACAGGGGGCAGGCAGCCCCAGCATTTT. Amino acids: CASGATGGRQPQHF.

This clone occurred once. This chain links TRBV6-5 with TRBJ2-3; no reliable D call. The germline V gene encodes CDR1 MNHEY and CDR2 SVGAGI. V lost 10 bases and J lost 2, with 13 bases in between. This CDR3 region has 13 residues. Here the CDR3 reads CATLVGYTDTQYF. The CDR3 DNA is TGTGCCACCTTGGTGGGGTACACAGATACGCAGTATTTT.

This chain connects TRBV5-1 to TRBJ1-5, with D possibly matching TRBD1 (5 bases). CDR3 length: 14 residues. Germline values: CDR1 SGHRS, CDR2 YFSETQ. Trimming pared 4 bases from V and 3 bases from J, leaving 11 bases between. The CDR3 DNA sequence: TGCGCCAGCAGCCCGGGGCCTTACAATCAGCCCCAGCATTTT. Protein product: CASSPGPYNQPQHF.

The rearrangement links TRBV13 to TRBJ1-2; 8 bases are a match to TRBD1. The V gene end was trimmed by 3 bases and the J gene end by 6 bases; junction bases not matched to a gene: 9. This CDR3 comprises 15 residues. The germline gives CDR1 PRHDT, CDR2 FYEKMQ (reference sequence). The CDR3 protein is CASSFSGGAENGYTF. CDR3 bases: TGTGCCAGCAGCTTTTCAGGGGGCGCGGAGAATGGCTACACCTTC.

The gene calls are TRBV3-1 (or the pseudogene TRBV3-2) and TRBJ1-2; no firm D call. Trimming pared 4 bases from V and 8 bases from J, leaving 17 bases between. Germline values: CDR1 LGHDT, CDR2 YNNKEL (reference sequence). CDR3 length: 14 residues. CDR3 DNA: TGTGCCAGCAGCCCTAGCACCCGGGCGGGAGGCTACACCTTC. Its protein is CASSPSTRAGGYTF.